This T cell receptor beta chain was observed in a study of T cell changes during pregnancy in multiple sclerosis. Germline V gene lookup returns CDR1 MNHNS and CDR2 SASEGT. V lost 4 bases to trimming and J lost 2 bases, with 9 bases between them. The CDR3 has 13 residues. The data were produced by immunoSEQ multiplex PCR, yet TCRdb's version contains in-frame clones alone and is incomplete. Among some 37,000 clones, 75% to 90% were seen once, and the ten largest hold approximately 10%. The material was CD8+ T cells from peripheral blood mononuclear cells, obtained in the third trimester of pregnancy. J is TRBJ2-7 and V is TRBV6-1; a weak D match, TRBD1 (5 bases). The sequence derives from a female donor with multiple sclerosis, enrolled in a pregnancy study. CDR3 sequence (DNA): TGTGCCAGCAGTGTAGGGGATCCCTACGAGCAGTACTTC. This encodes CASSVGDPYEQYF.